This T cell receptor (beta chain) was identified during a study of blood T cell repertoires in COVID-19. The CDR3 loop spans 15 amino acids. CDR1 and CDR2 from the germline V gene are SEHNR and FQNEAQ (reference sequence). The junction had 5 bases not matched to a gene; V was cut back by 4 bases and J by 4 bases. Authors' data handling: Estimated nucleated cell counts came from reference gene primer amplification. Repertoires were generated with immunoSEQ multiplex PCR, while TCRdb's copy carries only in-frame clones and drops some. V and J calls and clone size are those listed in that table; D and trimming were worked out from the DNA. The sample yields 200,000 to 250,000 clones, 84% seen once.

The receptor was isolated from a woman aged 80 or over with active or convalescent COVID-19. The genes are TRBV7-9 and TRBJ1-4; 8 bases fit TRBD1. Sequenced input: peripheral blood. The CDR3 reads CASSSTGGYNEKLFF. Here the CDR3 DNA reads TGTGCCAGCAGCTCAACAGGGGGTTATAATGAAAAACTGTTTTTT. The variable domain in full, completed from reference TRBV7-9 and TRBJ1-4, reads DTGVSQNPRHKITKRGQNVTFRCDPISEHNRLYWYRQTLGQGPEFLTYFQNEAQLEKSRLLSDRFSAERPKGSFSTLEIQRTEQGDSAMYLCASSSTGGYNEKLFFGSGTQLSVL.